The source of this T cell receptor beta chain is a study of T cells after yellow fever vaccination. Background on the study: Low-cell-number fractions were prepared with SMART-Seq v4 Ultra Low Input. Overall study findings and caveats: Booster samples showed a return of most primary-vaccination clones (around 96% CD4, approximately 85% CD8). The study noted that FACS-sorted repertoires could contain abundant clonotypes contaminating from the bulk population. A weaker but faster secondary response was observed, peaking on day 5 versus 15.

Notes on this clonotype: What it binds is not known.

TCRdb analysed the 5' RACE reads with MiXCR anew, one entry per CDR3 protein. Seen here are 620,000 or so distinct CDR3 sequences, around a sixth observed once, and the top ten hold 17%. CDR3 size: 11 residues. Germline V CDR1 and CDR2: MNHNS, SASEGT. Trimming pared 2 bases from V and 5 bases from J, leaving 2 bases between. The chain carries TRBV6-1 and TRBJ2-3; D not resolved. This specimen was PBMCs, taken 5 to 6 days after the first yellow fever vaccination. This receptor was taken from a man younger than 35 who received the YFV17D yellow fever vaccine. The CDR3 protein is CASSEIDTQYF. In nucleotides, the CDR3 is TGTGCCAGCAGTGAAATAGATACGCAGTATTTT.